The rows below give T cell receptor beta chains drawn from one sample of a study of T cells in tuberculosis. TCRdb keeps only in-frame clones here, not all; method: immunoSEQ multiplex PCR. Seen here are about 28,000 clones, nearly 90% observed once, and the top ten hold 5% to 7%. Sequencing was performed on PBMCs. The receptor source for this set is a donor between 10 and 35 years old with latent tuberculosis or without tuberculosis infection. Both conserved end residues are part of each CDR3. The D gene is left open where the match is weak. The size field is filled for only some rows; it gives once, few, many or a size class.

abundance: NA
d_gene: NA
v_gene: TRBV6-5
j_gene: TRBJ2-7
CDR3nt: TGTGCCAGCGGACTTGGAGGGGGAGGGTACGAGCAGTACTTC
CDR3aa: CASGLGGGGYEQYF

abundance: NA
d_gene: NA
v_gene: TRBV5-6
j_gene: TRBJ2-2
CDR3nt: TGTGCCAGCAGCCTCACGGTCTTAACGGCCGGGGAGCTGTTTTTT
CDR3aa: CASSLTVLTAGELFF

abundance: NA
d_gene: NA
v_gene: TRBV2
j_gene: TRBJ2-7
CDR3nt: TGTGCCAGCATTCCCCCCGACAGAACCTACGAGCAGTACTTC
CDR3aa: CASIPPDRTYEQYF

abundance: NA
d_gene: NA
v_gene: TRBV7-2
j_gene: TRBJ2-7
CDR3nt: TGTGCCAGCAGCTTACGTTCCGGGTGGTCCGACGAGCAGTACTTC
CDR3aa: CASSLRSGWSDEQYF

abundance: NA
d_gene: TRBD2
v_gene: TRBV4-1
j_gene: TRBJ2-7
CDR3nt: TGCGCCAGCAGCCCTGGGGAGCTAGCGGGTTATACCTACGAGCAGTACTTC
CDR3aa: CASSPGELAGYTYEQYF

abundance: once
d_gene: TRBD1
v_gene: TRBV6-4
j_gene: TRBJ1-2
CDR3nt: TGTGCCAGCAGAGCTGGACAGGGGTCAGATGGCTACACCTTC
CDR3aa: CASRAGQGSDGYTF

abundance: NA
d_gene: NA
v_gene: TRBV6-1
j_gene: TRBJ2-7
CDR3nt: TGTGCCAGCAGGACGGGATCTCCGTACGAGCAGTACTTC
CDR3aa: CASRTGSPYEQYF

abundance: NA
d_gene: NA
v_gene: TRBV27
j_gene: TRBJ2-1
CDR3nt: TGTGCCAGCAGTTTAGTACTGCGCCGATACTCCTACAATGAGCAGTTCTTC
CDR3aa: CASSLVLRRYSYNEQFF

abundance: NA
d_gene: TRBD1
v_gene: TRBV19
j_gene: TRBJ1-2
CDR3nt: TGTGCCAGTAGTACCGGGGACAGTGCACTCTATGGCTACACCTTC
CDR3aa: CASSTGDSALYGYTF

abundance: NA
d_gene: TRBD1
v_gene: TRBV28
j_gene: TRBJ1-2
CDR3nt: TGTGCCAGCAGGCGACAGGGGGTCTATGGCTACACCTTC
CDR3aa: CASRRQGVYGYTF

abundance: medium-sized
d_gene: NA
v_gene: TRBV21-1
j_gene: TRBJ1-5
CDR3nt: TGTGCCAGCAGCAAACAGGGCAATCAGCCCCAGCATTTT
CDR3aa: CASSKQGNQPQHF

abundance: few
d_gene: NA
v_gene: TRBV19
j_gene: TRBJ2-7
CDR3nt: TGTGCCAGCACCAAGACCTATCAGAGCGACGAGCAGTACTTC
CDR3aa: CASTKTYQSDEQYF

abundance: NA
d_gene: NA
v_gene: TRBV28
j_gene: TRBJ2-5
CDR3nt: TGTGCCAGCAGTGGAGGGACGGCCCAAGAGACCCAGTACTTC
CDR3aa: CASSGGTAQETQYF

abundance: NA
d_gene: NA
v_gene: TRBV27
j_gene: TRBJ1-1
CDR3nt: TGTGCCAGCAGTTTCTTTGGATTTCGGGGTGGTGAAGCTTTCTTT
CDR3aa: CASSFFGFRGGEAFF

abundance: NA
d_gene: NA
v_gene: TRBV19
j_gene: TRBJ1-5
CDR3nt: TGTGCCAGTAGTATTATAAGGCAGGGCTTTATTCAGCCCCAGCATTTT
CDR3aa: CASSIIRQGFIQPQHF

abundance: NA
d_gene: NA
v_gene: TRBV19
j_gene: TRBJ1-2
CDR3nt: TGTGCCAGTAGTGGTAAGGGACAATCGGATGGCTACACCTTC
CDR3aa: CASSGKGQSDGYTF

abundance: NA
d_gene: NA
v_gene: TRBV6-6
j_gene: TRBJ2-5
CDR3nt: TGTGCCAGCAGGATTTATACAGGGCATGGAGAGACCCAGTACTTC
CDR3aa: CASRIYTGHGETQYF

abundance: NA
d_gene: TRBD1
v_gene: TRBV7-6
j_gene: TRBJ2-7
CDR3nt: TGTGCCAGCAGCCCCGGGACAGGGACAGGCGAGCAGTACTTC
CDR3aa: CASSPGTGTGEQYF

abundance: NA
d_gene: NA
v_gene: TRBV5-1
j_gene: TRBJ2-7
CDR3nt: TGCGCCAGCAGCACTAATACCTACGAGCAGTACTTC
CDR3aa: CASSTNTYEQYF

abundance: NA
d_gene: TRBD1
v_gene: TRBV11-1
j_gene: TRBJ1-2
CDR3nt: TGTGCCAGCAGCTTAGTGACAGGGGGCCTTGGCTACACCTTC
CDR3aa: CASSLVTGGLGYTF

abundance: NA
d_gene: TRBD1
v_gene: TRBV27
j_gene: TRBJ2-7
CDR3nt: TGTGCCAGCAGTCTATCTGGGACAGGGAACGAGCAGTACTTC
CDR3aa: CASSLSGTGNEQYF

abundance: NA
d_gene: NA
v_gene: TRBV4-1
j_gene: TRBJ1-4
CDR3nt: TGCGCCAGCAGCCAACAGTGGACTAATGAAAAACTGTTTTTT
CDR3aa: CASSQQWTNEKLFF

abundance: NA
d_gene: TRBD1
v_gene: TRBV10-1
j_gene: TRBJ2-6
CDR3nt: TGCGCCAGCACCCCGTCCGGGACAGAAGCCCCTGGGGCCAACGTCCTGACTTTC
CDR3aa: CASTPSGTEAPGANVLTF

abundance: NA
d_gene: TRBD1
v_gene: TRBV4-1
j_gene: TRBJ2-2
CDR3nt: TGCGCCAGCAGCCAACCGGGACAGGGGTACACCGGGGAGCTGTTTTTT
CDR3aa: CASSQPGQGYTGELFF

abundance: NA
d_gene: TRBD1
v_gene: TRBV7-8
j_gene: TRBJ1-5
CDR3nt: TGTGCCAGCAGCTGGGGGGACAGCCGCAATCAGCCCCAGCATTTT
CDR3aa: CASSWGDSRNQPQHF

abundance: NA
d_gene: NA
v_gene: TRBV7-9
j_gene: TRBJ1-2
CDR3nt: TGTGCCAGCAGAGAACAGGGCAACTATGGCTACACCTTC
CDR3aa: CASREQGNYGYTF

abundance: NA
d_gene: NA
v_gene: TRBV7-3
j_gene: TRBJ2-3
CDR3nt: TGTGCCAGCAGCTTAGGTCAGGAGGGAGTAATGTATTTT
CDR3aa: CASSLGQEGVMYF

abundance: NA
d_gene: NA
v_gene: TRBV6-5
j_gene: TRBJ2-4
CDR3nt: TGTGCCAGCAGTTACTCGTTCGAGGGGGTCAAAAACATTCAGTACTTC
CDR3aa: CASSYSFEGVKNIQYF

abundance: NA
d_gene: NA
v_gene: TRBV4-1
j_gene: TRBJ1-1
CDR3nt: TGCGCCAGCAGCCAAACAATTCTCCGGGGAGCCCTTGAAGCTTTCTTT
CDR3aa: CASSQTILRGALEAFF

abundance: NA
d_gene: NA
v_gene: TRBV19
j_gene: TRBJ1-6
CDR3nt: TGTGCCAGTAGTACGTGGGGGGGTAATTCACCCCTCCACTTT
CDR3aa: CASSTWGGNSPLHF

abundance: NA
d_gene: NA
v_gene: TRBV19
j_gene: TRBJ2-7
CDR3nt: TGTGCCAGTTCGGACGGGGCCTACGAGCAGTACTTC
CDR3aa: CASSDGAYEQYF

abundance: NA
d_gene: NA
v_gene: TRBV5-4
j_gene: TRBJ2-5
CDR3nt: TGTGCCAGCAGCTTGAACCCCGCCTCGGGGGAGACCCAGTACTTC
CDR3aa: CASSLNPASGETQYF

abundance: NA
d_gene: NA
v_gene: TRBV19
j_gene: TRBJ1-1
CDR3nt: TGTGCCAGTAGTATCAGAGGGGGGGAAGGCACTGAAGCTTTCTTT
CDR3aa: CASSIRGGEGTEAFF

abundance: NA
d_gene: NA
v_gene: TRBV7-9
j_gene: TRBJ2-7
CDR3nt: TGTGCCAGCAAATCCTTTTACGAGCAGTACTTC
CDR3aa: CASKSFYEQYF

abundance: once
d_gene: TRBD1
v_gene: TRBV7-2
j_gene: TRBJ2-1
CDR3nt: TGTGCCAGCAGCCAGGGACAGTTCTCCTACAATGAGCAGTTCTTC
CDR3aa: CASSQGQFSYNEQFF

abundance: medium-sized
d_gene: NA
v_gene: TRBV10-3
j_gene: TRBJ1-5
CDR3nt: TGTGCCATCGGGCATAGCAATCAGCCCCAGCATTTT
CDR3aa: CAIGHSNQPQHF

abundance: NA
d_gene: NA
v_gene: TRBV7-2
j_gene: TRBJ1-2
CDR3nt: TGTGCCAGCAGCTTGAGAGACAGATTTAACTATGGCTACACCTTC
CDR3aa: CASSLRDRFNYGYTF

abundance: NA
d_gene: TRBD1
v_gene: TRBV10-1
j_gene: TRBJ2-1
CDR3nt: TGCGCCATACGGGGGGGACAGGGGGCGCAAAATGAGCAGTTCTTC
CDR3aa: CAIRGGQGAQNEQFF

abundance: NA
d_gene: NA
v_gene: TRBV5-1
j_gene: TRBJ1-4
CDR3nt: TGCGCCAGCATGCGCAGTGGGGGCCAAGGTGAAAAACTGTTTTTT
CDR3aa: CASMRSGGQGEKLFF

abundance: NA
d_gene: NA
v_gene: TRBV6-1
j_gene: TRBJ2-1
CDR3nt: TGTGCCAGCAGTGAAGCCCCCTTACCGGATGAGCAGTTCTTC
CDR3aa: CASSEAPLPDEQFF

abundance: NA
d_gene: NA
v_gene: TRBV29-1
j_gene: TRBJ2-7
CDR3nt: TGCAGCGTTGAAAGAGCCTACGAGCAGTACTTC
CDR3aa: CSVERAYEQYF

abundance: once
d_gene: NA
v_gene: TRBV11-2
j_gene: TRBJ2-2
CDR3nt: TGTGCCAGCAGCCAACAGAGAACGAACACCGGGGAGCTGTTTTTT
CDR3aa: CASSQQRTNTGELFF

abundance: NA
d_gene: NA
v_gene: TRBV29-1
j_gene: TRBJ1-1
CDR3nt: TGCAGCGCCTCGAACACTGAAGCTTTCTTT
CDR3aa: CSASNTEAFF

abundance: once
d_gene: TRBD2
v_gene: TRBV19
j_gene: TRBJ2-3
CDR3nt: TGTGCCAGTAGTGTTAGCGGGGGGGGAGATACGCAGTATTTT
CDR3aa: CASSVSGGGDTQYF